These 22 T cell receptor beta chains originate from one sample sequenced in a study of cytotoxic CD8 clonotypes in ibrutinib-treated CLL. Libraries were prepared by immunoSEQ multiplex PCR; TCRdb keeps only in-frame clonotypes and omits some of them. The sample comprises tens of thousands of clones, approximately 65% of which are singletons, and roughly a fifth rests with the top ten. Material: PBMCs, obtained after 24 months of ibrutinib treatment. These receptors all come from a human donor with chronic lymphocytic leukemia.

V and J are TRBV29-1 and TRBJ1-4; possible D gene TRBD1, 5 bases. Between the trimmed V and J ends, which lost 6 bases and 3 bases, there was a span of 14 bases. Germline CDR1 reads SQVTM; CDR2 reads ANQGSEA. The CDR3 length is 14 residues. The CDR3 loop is CSVGGGLSNEKLFF. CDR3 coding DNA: TGCAGCGTCGGGGGAGGCCTTTCTAATGAAAAACTGTTTTTT.

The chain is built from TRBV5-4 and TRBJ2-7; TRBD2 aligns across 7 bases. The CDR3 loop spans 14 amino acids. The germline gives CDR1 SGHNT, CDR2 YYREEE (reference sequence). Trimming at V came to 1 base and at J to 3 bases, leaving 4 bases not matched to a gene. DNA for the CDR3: TGTGCCAGCAGCTTGTCGGGCGGGGGCTACGAGCAGTACTTC. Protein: CASSLSGGGYEQYF.

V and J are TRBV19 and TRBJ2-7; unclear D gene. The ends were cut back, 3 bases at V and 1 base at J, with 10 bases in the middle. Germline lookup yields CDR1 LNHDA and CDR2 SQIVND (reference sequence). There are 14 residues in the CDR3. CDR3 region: CASSIPGLSYEQYF. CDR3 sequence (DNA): TGTGCCAGTAGTATTCCGGGCCTGTCCTACGAGCAGTACTTC.

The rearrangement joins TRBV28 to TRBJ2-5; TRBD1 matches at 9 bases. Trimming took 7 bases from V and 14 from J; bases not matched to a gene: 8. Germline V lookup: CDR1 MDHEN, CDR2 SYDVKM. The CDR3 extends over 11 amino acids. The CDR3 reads CASTMTGGLYF. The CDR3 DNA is TGTGCCAGCACCATGACAGGGGGGCTCTACTTC.

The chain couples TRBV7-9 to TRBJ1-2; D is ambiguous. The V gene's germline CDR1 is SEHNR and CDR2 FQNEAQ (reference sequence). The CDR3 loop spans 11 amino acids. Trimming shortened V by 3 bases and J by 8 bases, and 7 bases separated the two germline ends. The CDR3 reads CASSLVGGYTF. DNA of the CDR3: TGTGCCAGCAGCTTGGTGGGGGGCTACACCTTC.

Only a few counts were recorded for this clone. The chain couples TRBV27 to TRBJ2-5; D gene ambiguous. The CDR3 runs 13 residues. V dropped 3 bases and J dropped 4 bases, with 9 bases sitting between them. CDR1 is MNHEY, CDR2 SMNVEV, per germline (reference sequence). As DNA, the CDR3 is TGTGCCAGCAGTTTTGAGGTGGGAGAGACCCAGTACTTC. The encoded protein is CASSFEVGETQYF.

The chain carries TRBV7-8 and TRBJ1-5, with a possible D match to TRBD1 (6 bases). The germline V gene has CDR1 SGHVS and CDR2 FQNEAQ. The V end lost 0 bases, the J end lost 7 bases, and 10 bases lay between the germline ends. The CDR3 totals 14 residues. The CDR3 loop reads CASSLAGGLQPQHF. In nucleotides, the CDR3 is TGTGCCAGCAGCTTAGCCGGGGGGCTACAGCCCCAGCATTTT.

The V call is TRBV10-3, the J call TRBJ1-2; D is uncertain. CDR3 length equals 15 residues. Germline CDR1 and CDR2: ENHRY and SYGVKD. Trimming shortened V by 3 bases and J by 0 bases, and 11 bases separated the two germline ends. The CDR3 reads CAISDWAAANYGYTF. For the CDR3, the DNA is TGTGCCATCAGTGACTGGGCCGCAGCTAACTATGGCTACACCTTC.

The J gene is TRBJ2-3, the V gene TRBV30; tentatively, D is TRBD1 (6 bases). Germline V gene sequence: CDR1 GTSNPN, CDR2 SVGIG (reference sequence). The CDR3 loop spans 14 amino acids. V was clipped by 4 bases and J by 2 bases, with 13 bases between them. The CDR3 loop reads CAWTPRGPTDTQYF. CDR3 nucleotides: TGTGCCTGGACCCCCAGGGGACCCACAGATACGCAGTATTTT.

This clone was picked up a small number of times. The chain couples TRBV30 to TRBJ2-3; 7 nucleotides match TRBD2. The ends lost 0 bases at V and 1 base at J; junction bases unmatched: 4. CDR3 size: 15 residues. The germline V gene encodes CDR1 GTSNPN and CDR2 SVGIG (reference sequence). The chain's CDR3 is CAWSVRGVGTDTQYF. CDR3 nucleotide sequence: TGTGCCTGGAGTGTACGGGGGGTTGGCACAGATACGCAGTATTTT.

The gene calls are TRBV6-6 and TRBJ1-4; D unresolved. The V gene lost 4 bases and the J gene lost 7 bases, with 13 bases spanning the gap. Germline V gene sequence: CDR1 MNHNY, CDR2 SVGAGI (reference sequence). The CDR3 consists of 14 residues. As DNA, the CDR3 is TGTGCCAGCAGTTTAACAGTTTATGGTGAAAAACTGTTTTTT. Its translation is CASSLTVYGEKLFF.

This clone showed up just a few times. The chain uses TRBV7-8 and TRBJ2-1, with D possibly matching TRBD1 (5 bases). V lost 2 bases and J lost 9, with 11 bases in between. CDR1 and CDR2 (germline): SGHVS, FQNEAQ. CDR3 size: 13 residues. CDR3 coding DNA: TGTGCCAGCAGCTTAAAGGGGAATGGTGAGCAGTTCTTC. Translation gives CASSLKGNGEQFF.

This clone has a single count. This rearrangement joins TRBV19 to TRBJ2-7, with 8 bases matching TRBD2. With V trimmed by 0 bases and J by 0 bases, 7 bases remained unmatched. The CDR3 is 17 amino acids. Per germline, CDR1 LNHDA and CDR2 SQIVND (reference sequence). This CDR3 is CASSIDGVAGSSYEQYF. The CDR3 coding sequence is TGTGCCAGTAGTATAGATGGTGTAGCGGGAAGCTCCTACGAGCAGTACTTC.

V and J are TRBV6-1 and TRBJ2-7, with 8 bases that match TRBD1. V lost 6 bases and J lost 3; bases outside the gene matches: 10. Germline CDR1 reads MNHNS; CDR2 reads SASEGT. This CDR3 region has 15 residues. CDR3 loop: CASRGGLDRVYEQYF. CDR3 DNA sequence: TGTGCCAGCAGGGGGGGACTGGACAGGGTCTACGAGCAGTACTTC.

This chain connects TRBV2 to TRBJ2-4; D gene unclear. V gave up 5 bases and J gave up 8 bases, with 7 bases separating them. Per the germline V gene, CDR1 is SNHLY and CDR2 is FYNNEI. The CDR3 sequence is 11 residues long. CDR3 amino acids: CASSPRDIQYF. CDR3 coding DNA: TGTGCCAGCAGTCCCAGAGACATTCAGTACTTC.

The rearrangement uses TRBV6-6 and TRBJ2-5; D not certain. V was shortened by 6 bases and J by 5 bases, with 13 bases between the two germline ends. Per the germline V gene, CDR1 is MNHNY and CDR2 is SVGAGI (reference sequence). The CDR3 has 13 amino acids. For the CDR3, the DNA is TGTGCCAGCAGCCCCACCCGAATGGAGACCCAGTACTTC. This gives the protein CASSPTRMETQYF.

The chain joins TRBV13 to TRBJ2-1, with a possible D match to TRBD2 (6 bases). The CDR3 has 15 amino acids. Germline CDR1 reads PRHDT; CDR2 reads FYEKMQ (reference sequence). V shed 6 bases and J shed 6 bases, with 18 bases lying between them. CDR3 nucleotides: TGTGCCAGCAGGTTTCGGGAGATAGCACCCAATGAGCAGTTCTTC. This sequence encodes CASRFREIAPNEQFF.

This CDR3 is CASSLSPYEQFF. The CDR3 bases are TGTGCCAGCAGTTTATCCCCCTATGAGCAGTTCTTC. The rearrangement links TRBV28 to TRBJ2-1, with D unresolved. The germline V gene has CDR1 MDHEN and CDR2 SYDVKM. The CDR3 has 12 residues. V shed 1 base and J shed 8 bases, with 6 bases lying between them.

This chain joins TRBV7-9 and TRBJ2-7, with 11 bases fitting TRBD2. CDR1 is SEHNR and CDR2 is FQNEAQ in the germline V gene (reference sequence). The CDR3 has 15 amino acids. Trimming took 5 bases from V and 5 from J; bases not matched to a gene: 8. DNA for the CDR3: TGTGCCAGCAGCGGGCAACTAGCGGGAGACCACGAGCAGTACTTC. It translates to CASSGQLAGDHEQYF.

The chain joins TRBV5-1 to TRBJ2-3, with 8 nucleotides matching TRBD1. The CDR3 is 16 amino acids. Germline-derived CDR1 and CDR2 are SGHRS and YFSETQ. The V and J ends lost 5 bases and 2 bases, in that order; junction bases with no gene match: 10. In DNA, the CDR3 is TGCGCCAGCAGAAAGATAGGACAGGGAGACACAGATACGCAGTATTTT. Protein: CASRKIGQGDTDTQYF.

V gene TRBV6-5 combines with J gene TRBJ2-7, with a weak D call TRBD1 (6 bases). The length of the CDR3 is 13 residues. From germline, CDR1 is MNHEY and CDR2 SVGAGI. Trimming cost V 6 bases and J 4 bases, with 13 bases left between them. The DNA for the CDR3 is TGTGCCAGCAGGTACAGGGTACAATACGAGCAGTACTTC. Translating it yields CASRYRVQYEQYF.

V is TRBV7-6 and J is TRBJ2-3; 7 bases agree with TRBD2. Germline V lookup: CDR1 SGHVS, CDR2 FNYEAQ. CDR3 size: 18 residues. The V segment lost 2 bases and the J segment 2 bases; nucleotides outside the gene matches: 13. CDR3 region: CASSLPEGTTLATDTQYF. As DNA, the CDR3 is TGTGCCAGCAGCTTACCGGAGGGGACTACCCTCGCCACAGATACGCAGTATTTT.